This T cell receptor beta chain was identified during a study of control samples from healthy donors and cancer patients. Clones were read by immunoSEQ multiplex PCR, and TCRdb kept only the in-frame ones, dropping some. The repertoire has about 160,000 clones, 94% of them found once; the top ten carry around 9.3%. The V and J ends lost 2 bases and 1 base respectively, with 5 bases between them. Germline CDR1 MNHNY, CDR2 SVGAGI (reference sequence). CDR3 length equals 13 residues. The rearrangement links TRBV6-6 to TRBJ1-1; D remains unclear. This sequence originates from a woman aged 40 to 50 in good health. The sample comprised blood. The CDR3 DNA follows: TGTGCCAGCAGTTACGGGGAGAACACTGAAGCTTTCTTT. Its translation is CASSYGENTEAFF.